Listed below are T cell receptor beta chains from one sample, sequenced in a study of T cells in Graves' hyperthyroidism and ophthalmopathy. TCRdb redid the calling of the multiplex PCR reads with MiXCR, one entry per CDR3 protein. Of more than 300,000 distinct CDR3 sequences in the sample, about 18% are singletons; the top ten hold around a third. The sequenced sample was blood. The receptors were sampled from a woman aged 25 to 45 with Graves' hyperthyroidism that later progressed to Graves' ophthalmopathy. Each CDR3 is given with its conserved first and last residue.

v_gene: TRBV7-9
j_gene: TRBJ2-7
CDR3aa: CASSFSVNEQYF

v_gene: TRBV10-3
j_gene: TRBJ1-1
CDR3aa: CAISGDRDGTEAFF

v_gene: TRBV29-1
j_gene: TRBJ2-7
CDR3aa: CSVGLGEQYF

v_gene: TRBV5-5
j_gene: TRBJ2-1
CDR3aa: CASRAESYNEQFF

v_gene: TRBV6-1
j_gene: TRBJ1-5
CDR3aa: CASSWFADSNQPQHF

v_gene: TRBV7-2
j_gene: TRBJ2-7
CDR3aa: CASSGTGAGFYYEQYF

v_gene: TRBV28
j_gene: TRBJ2-2
CDR3aa: CASSLLAGYGTGELFF

v_gene: TRBV5-1
j_gene: TRBJ2-1
CDR3aa: CASSLEASGTYNEQFF

v_gene: TRBV5-4
j_gene: TRBJ1-1
CDR3aa: CASSLDVGALNTEAFF

v_gene: TRBV6-5
j_gene: TRBJ2-3
CDR3aa: CASSSGAGGDTQYF

v_gene: TRBV20-1
j_gene: TRBJ2-5
CDR3aa: CSPAGPETQYF

v_gene: TRBV5-5
j_gene: TRBJ1-1
CDR3aa: CASNPDGGERNEAFF

v_gene: TRBV6-2/TRBV6-3
j_gene: TRBJ2-7
CDR3aa: CASRSSGGAYEKYF

v_gene: TRBV20-1
j_gene: TRBJ2-1
CDR3aa: CSAGTRGEQFF

v_gene: TRBV28
j_gene: TRBJ2-1
CDR3aa: CASGGDTGYNEQFF

v_gene: TRBV24-1
j_gene: TRBJ1-2
CDR3aa: CATSDRAYGYTF

v_gene: TRBV14
j_gene: TRBJ2-1
CDR3aa: CASSQEWWPHEQFF

v_gene: TRBV10-1
j_gene: TRBJ2-7
CDR3aa: CASSDTASYEQYF

v_gene: TRBV18
j_gene: TRBJ2-3
CDR3aa: CASSPLRTGVTTDTQYF

v_gene: TRBV12-3/TRBV12-4
j_gene: TRBJ2-1
CDR3aa: CASMIVISSYNEQFF

v_gene: TRBV30
j_gene: TRBJ1-4
CDR3aa: CAWSPTGLEKLFF

v_gene: TRBV11-2
j_gene: TRBJ2-2
CDR3aa: CASSLEGYWGELFF

v_gene: TRBV28
j_gene: TRBJ1-1
CDR3aa: CASSMLGQGGTEAFF

v_gene: TRBV20-1
j_gene: TRBJ2-5
CDR3aa: CSERLAGGGWETQYF

v_gene: TRBV7-2
j_gene: TRBJ1-2
CDR3aa: CASSPFNRNYGYTF

v_gene: TRBV5-1
j_gene: TRBJ1-2
CDR3aa: CASSLAQSDRGYGYTF

v_gene: TRBV6-1
j_gene: TRBJ1-2
CDR3aa: CASSEPGTGFYGYTF

v_gene: TRBV15
j_gene: TRBJ2-3
CDR3aa: CATSRVGGRASDTQYF

v_gene: TRBV25-1
j_gene: TRBJ1-4
CDR3aa: CASSSIREYGNEKLFF

v_gene: TRBV18
j_gene: TRBJ2-3
CDR3aa: CASSPPQRQGPSTDTQYF